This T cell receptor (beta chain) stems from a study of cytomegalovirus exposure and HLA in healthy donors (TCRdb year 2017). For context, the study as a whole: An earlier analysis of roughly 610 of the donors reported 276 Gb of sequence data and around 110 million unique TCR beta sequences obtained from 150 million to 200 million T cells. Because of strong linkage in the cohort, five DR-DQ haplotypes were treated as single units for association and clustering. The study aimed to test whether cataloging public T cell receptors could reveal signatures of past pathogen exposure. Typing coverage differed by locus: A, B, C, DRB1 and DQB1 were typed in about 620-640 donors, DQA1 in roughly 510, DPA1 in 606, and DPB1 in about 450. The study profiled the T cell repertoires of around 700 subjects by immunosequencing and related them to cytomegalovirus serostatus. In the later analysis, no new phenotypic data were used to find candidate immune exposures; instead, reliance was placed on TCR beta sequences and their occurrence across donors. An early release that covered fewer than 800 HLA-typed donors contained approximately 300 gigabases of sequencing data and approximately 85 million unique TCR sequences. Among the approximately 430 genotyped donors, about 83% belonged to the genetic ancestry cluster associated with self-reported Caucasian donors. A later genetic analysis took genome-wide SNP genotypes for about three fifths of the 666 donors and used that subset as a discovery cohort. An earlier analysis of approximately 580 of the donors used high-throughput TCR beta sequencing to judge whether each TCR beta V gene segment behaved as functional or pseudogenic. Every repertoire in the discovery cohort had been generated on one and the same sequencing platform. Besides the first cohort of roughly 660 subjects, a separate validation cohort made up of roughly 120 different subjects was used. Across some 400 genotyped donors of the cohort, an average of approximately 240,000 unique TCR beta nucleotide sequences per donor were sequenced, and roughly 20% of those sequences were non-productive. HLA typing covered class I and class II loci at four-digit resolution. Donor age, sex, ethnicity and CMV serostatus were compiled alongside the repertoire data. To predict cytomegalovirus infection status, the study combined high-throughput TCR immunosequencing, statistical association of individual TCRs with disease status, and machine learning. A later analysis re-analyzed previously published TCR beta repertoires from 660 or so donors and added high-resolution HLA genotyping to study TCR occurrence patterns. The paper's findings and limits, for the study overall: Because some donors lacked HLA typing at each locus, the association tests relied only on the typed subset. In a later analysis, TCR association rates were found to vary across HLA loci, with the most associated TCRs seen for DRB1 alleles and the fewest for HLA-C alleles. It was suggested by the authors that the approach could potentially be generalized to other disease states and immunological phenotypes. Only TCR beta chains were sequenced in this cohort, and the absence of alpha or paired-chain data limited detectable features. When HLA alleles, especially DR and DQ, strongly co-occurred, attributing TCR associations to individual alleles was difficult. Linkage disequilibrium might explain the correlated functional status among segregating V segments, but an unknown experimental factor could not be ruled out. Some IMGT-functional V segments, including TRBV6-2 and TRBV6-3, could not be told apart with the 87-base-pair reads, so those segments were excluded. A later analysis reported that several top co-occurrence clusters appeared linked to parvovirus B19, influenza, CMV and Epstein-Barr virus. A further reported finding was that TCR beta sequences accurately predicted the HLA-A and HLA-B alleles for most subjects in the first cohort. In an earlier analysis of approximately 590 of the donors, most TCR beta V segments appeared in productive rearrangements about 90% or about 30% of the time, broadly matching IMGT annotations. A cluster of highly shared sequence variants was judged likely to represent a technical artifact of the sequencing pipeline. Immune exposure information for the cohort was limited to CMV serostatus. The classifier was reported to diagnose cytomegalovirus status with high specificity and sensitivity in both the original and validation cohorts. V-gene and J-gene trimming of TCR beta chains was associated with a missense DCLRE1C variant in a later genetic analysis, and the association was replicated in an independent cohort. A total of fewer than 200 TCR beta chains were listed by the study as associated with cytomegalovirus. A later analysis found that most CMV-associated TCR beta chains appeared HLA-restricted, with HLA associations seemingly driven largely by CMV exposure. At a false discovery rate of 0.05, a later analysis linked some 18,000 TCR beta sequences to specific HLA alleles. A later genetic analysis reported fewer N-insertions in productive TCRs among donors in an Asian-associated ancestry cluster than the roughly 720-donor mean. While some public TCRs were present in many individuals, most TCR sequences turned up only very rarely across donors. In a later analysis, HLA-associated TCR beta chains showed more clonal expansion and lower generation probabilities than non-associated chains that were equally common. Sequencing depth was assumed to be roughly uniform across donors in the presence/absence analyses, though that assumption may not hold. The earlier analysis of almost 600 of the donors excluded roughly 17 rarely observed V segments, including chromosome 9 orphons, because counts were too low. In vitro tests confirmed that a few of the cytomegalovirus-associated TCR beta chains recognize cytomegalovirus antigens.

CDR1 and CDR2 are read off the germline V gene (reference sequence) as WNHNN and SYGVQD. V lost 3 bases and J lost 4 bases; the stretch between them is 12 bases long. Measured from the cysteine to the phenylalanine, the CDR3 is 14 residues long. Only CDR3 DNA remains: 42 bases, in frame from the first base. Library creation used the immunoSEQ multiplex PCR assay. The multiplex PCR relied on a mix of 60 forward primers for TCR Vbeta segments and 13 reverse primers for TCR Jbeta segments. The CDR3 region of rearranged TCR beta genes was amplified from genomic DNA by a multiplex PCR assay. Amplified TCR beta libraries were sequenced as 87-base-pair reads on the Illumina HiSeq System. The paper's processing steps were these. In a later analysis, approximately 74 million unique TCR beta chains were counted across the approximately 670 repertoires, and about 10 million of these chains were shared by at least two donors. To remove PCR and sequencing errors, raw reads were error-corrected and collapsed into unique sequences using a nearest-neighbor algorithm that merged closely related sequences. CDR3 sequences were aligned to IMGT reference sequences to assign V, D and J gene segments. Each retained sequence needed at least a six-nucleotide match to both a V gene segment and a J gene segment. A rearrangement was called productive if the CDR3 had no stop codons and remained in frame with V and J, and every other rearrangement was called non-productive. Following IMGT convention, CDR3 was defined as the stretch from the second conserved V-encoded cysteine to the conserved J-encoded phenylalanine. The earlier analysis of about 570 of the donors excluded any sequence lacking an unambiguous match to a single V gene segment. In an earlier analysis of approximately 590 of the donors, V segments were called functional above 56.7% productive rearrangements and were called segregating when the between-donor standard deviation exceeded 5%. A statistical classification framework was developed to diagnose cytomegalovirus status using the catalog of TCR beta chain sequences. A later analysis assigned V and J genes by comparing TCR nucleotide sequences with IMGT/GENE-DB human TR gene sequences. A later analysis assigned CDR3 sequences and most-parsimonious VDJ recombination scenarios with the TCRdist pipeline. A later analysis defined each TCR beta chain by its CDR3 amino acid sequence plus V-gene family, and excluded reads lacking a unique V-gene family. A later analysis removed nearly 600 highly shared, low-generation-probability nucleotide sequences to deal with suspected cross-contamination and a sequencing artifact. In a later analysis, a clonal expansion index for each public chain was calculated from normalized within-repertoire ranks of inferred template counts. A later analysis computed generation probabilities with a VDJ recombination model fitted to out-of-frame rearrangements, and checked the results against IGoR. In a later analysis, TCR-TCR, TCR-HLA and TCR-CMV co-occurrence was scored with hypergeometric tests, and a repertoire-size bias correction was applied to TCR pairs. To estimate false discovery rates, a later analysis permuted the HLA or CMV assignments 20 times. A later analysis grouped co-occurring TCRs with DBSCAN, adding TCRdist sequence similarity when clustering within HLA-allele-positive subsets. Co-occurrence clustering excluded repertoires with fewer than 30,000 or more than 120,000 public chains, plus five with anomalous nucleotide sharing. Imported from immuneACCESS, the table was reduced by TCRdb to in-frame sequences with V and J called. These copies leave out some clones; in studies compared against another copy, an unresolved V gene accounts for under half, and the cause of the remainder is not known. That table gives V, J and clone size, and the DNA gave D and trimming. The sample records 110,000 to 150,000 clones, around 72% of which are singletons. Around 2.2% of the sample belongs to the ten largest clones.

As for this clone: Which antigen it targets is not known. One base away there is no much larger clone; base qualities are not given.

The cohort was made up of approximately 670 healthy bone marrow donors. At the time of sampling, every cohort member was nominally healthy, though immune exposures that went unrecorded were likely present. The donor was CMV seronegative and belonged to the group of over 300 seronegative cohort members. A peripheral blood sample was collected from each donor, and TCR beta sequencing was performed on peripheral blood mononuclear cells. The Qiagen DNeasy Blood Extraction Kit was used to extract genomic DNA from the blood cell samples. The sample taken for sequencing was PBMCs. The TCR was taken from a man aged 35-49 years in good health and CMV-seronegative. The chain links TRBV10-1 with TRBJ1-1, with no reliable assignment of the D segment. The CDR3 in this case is CASSDSGYGTEAFF. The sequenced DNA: TGCGCCAGCAGTGATTCGGGGTACGGCACTGAAGCTTTCTTT.